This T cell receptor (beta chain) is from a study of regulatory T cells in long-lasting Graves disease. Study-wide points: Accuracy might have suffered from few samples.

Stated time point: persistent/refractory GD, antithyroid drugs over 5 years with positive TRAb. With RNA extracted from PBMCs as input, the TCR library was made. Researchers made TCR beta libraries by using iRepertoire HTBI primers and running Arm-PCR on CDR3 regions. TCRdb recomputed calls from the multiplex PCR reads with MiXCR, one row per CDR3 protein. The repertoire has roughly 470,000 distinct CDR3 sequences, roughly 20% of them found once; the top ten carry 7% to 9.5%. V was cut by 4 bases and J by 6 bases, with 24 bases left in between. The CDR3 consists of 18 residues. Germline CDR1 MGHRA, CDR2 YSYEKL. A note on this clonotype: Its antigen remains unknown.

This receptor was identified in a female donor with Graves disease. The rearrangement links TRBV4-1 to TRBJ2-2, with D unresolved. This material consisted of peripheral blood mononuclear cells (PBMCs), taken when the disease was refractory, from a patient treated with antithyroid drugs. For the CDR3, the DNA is TGCGCCAGCAGCCTCTCGAACTCCGGCCCAACGGTTGCCGGGGAGCTGTTTTTT. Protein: CASSLSNSGPTVAGELFF.